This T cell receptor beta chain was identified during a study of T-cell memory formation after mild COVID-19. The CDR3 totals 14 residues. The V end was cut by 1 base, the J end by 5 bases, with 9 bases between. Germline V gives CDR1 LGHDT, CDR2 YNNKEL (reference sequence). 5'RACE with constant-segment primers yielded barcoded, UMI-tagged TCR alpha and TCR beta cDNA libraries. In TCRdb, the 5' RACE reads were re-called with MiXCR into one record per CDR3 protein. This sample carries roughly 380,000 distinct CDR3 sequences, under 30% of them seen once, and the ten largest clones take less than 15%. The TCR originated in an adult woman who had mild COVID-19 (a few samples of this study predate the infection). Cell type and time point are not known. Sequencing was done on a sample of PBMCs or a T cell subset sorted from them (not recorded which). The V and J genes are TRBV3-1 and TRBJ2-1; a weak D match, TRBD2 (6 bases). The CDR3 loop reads CASSQAGVNNEQFF. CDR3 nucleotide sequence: TGTGCCAGCAGCCAAGCGGGGGTTAACAATGAGCAGTTCTTC.